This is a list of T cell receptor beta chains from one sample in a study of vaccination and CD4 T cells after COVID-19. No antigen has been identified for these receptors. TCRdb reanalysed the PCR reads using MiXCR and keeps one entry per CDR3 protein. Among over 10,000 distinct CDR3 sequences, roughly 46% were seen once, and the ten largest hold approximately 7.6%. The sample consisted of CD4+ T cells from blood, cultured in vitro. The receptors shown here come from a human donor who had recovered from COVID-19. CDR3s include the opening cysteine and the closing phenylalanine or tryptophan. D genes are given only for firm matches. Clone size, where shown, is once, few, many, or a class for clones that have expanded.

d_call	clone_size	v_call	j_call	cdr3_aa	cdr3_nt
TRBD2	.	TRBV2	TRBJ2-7	CASSVSGGTYEQYF	TGTGCCAGCAGTGTGTCGGGAGGGACCTACGAGCAGTACTTC
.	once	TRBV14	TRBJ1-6	CASSQDLGSPLHF	TGTGCCAGCAGCCAAGATCTGGGTTCACCCCTCCACTTT
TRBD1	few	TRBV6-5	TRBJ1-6	CASSYFNRGSLYSPLHF	TGTGCCAGCAGTTACTTTAACAGGGGTAGTTTATATTCACCCCTCCACTTT
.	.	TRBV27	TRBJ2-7	CASSLRFVGFYEQYF	TGTGCCAGCAGTTTAAGGTTTGTTGGATTCTACGAGCAGTACTTC
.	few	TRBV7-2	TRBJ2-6	CASSLRARSGANVLTF	TGTGCCAGCAGCTTAAGGGCGCGCTCTGGGGCCAACGTCCTGACTTTC
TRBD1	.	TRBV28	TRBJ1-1	CASSERQGNPEAFF	TGTGCCAGCAGTGAGCGACAGGGAAATCCTGAAGCTTTCTTT
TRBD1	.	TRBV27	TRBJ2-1	CASKRQGFFDEQFF	TGTGCCAGCAAGCGACAGGGCTTTTTCGATGAGCAGTTCTTC
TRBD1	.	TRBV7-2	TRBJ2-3	CASSPRTGGDTQYF	TGTGCCAGCAGCCCTCGGACAGGGGGCGATACGCAGTATTTT
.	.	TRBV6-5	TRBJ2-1	CASSYDSGPYNEQFF	TGTGCCAGCAGTTACGATTCGGGCCCATACAATGAGCAGTTCTTC
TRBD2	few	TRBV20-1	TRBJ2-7	CSARIPSGVKYEQYF	TGCAGTGCTAGGATCCCTAGCGGGGTGAAATACGAGCAGTACTTC
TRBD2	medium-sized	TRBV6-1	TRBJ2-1	CASSEGLAGGNNEQFF	TGTGCCAGCAGTGAAGGGCTAGCGGGGGGGAACAATGAGCAGTTCTTC
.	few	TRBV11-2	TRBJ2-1	CASSLDRSNEQFF	TGTGCCAGCAGCTTAGACAGGTCCAATGAGCAGTTCTTC
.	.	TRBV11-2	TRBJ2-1	CASSLAKGSSYNEQFF	TGTGCCAGCAGCTTAGCCAAGGGAAGCTCCTACAATGAGCAGTTCTTC
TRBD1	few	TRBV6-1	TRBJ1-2	CASRRDRDYGYTF	TGTGCCAGCAGAAGGGACAGGGACTATGGCTACACCTTC
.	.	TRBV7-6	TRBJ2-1	CASSLEGISYNEQFF	TGTGCCAGCAGCTTAGAAGGGATCTCCTACAATGAGCAGTTCTTC
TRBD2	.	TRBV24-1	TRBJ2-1	CATSDAGLATNEQFF	TGTGCCACCAGTGATGCCGGACTAGCGACGAATGAGCAGTTCTTC
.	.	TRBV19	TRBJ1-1	CASTPVERTFEAFF	TGTGCCAGTACCCCGGTAGAGCGGACCTTTGAAGCTTTCTTT
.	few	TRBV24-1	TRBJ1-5	CATSDPRGGGNQPQHF	TGTGCCACCAGTGACCCCAGGGGTGGTGGCAATCAGCCCCAGCATTTT
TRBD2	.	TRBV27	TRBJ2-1	CASRTSGVPSYNEQFF	TGTGCCAGTCGGACTAGCGGGGTTCCCTCCTACAATGAGCAGTTCTTC
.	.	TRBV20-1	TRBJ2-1	CSSLIRERSHNEQFF	TGCAGTTCGCTCATCAGGGAGAGGAGTCACAATGAGCAGTTCTTC
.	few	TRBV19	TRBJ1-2	CASSSPLLSGLHGYTF	TGTGCCAGTAGTAGCCCTCTTCTTTCGGGGCTACATGGCTACACCTTC
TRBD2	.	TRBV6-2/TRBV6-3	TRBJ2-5	CASSVTGRLASKGEETQYF	TGTGCCAGCAGTGTAACCGGTAGACTAGCCTCCAAAGGGGAAGAGACCCAGTACTTC
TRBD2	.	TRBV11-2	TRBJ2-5	CASSLGSSGSETQYF	TGTGCCAGCAGCTTAGGGTCGAGCGGGAGTGAGACCCAGTACTTC
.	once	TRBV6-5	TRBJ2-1	CASSWALGDEQFF	TGTGCCAGCAGTTGGGCGCTAGGCGATGAGCAGTTCTTC
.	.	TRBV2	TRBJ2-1	CASSGKRPSSYNEQFF	TGTGCCAGCAGTGGAAAGCGCCCTAGCTCCTACAATGAGCAGTTCTTC
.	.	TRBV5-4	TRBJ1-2	CASSLDGKGYTF	TGTGCCAGCAGCTTGGACGGTAAAGGCTACACCTTC
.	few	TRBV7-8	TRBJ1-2	CASSSRQRNYGYTF	TGTGCCAGCAGCTCTCGACAGAGAAACTATGGCTACACCTTC
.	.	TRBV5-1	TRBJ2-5	CASSLGVGGQETQYF	TGCGCCAGCAGCTTAGGGGTAGGGGGCCAAGAGACCCAGTACTTC
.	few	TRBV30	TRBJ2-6	CAWSVRGSGANVLTF	TGTGCCTGGAGTGTCCGTGGCTCTGGGGCCAACGTCCTGACTTTC
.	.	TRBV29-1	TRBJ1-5	CSVATTIRVSQPQHF	TGCAGCGTTGCAACGACCATCAGGGTGAGTCAGCCCCAGCATTTT
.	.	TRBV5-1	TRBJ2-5	CASSLGGAGSETQYF	TGCGCCAGCAGCTTGGGGGGGGCCGGTTCGGAGACCCAGTACTTC
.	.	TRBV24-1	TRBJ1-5	CATSDPKGVICQPQHF	TGTGCCACCAGTGATCCAAAAGGGGTTATCTGTCAGCCCCAGCATTTT
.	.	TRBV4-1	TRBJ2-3	CASSQVGVRDTQYF	TGCGCCAGCAGCCAGGTTGGGGTACGGGATACGCAGTATTTT
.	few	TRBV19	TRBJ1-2	CASSPPGGGYGYTF	TGTGCCAGTAGTCCCCCTGGGGGGGGCTATGGCTACACCTTC
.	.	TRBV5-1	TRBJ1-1	CASSLGHKNTEAFF	TGCGCCAGCAGCTTGGGCCACAAGAACACTGAAGCTTTCTTT
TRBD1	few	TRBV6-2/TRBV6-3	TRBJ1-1	CASSDGQVVTEAFF	TGTGCCAGCAGTGATGGACAGGTAGTCACTGAAGCTTTCTTT
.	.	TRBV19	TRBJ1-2	CASSESGRDGYTF	TGTGCCAGTAGCGAATCGGGCAGGGATGGCTACACCTTC
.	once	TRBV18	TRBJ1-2	CASSPRQNSNYGYTF	TGTGCCAGCTCACCACGCCAGAATTCCAACTATGGCTACACCTTC
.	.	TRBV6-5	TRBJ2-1	CASSYVQGINQFF	TGTGCCAGCAGTTACGTACAGGGAATCAATCAGTTCTTC
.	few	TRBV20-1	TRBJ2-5	CSARAPSYQETQYF	TGCAGTGCTAGAGCCCCATCGTATCAAGAGACCCAGTACTTC
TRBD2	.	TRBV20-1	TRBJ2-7	CSARIPGLAAQYEQYF	TGCAGTGCTAGAATTCCGGGACTAGCGGCCCAGTACGAGCAGTACTTC